These 30 T cell receptor beta chains were sequenced from one sample in a study of blood T cell repertoires in COVID-19. Sequencing was performed with immunoSEQ multiplex PCR; in TCRdb, only in-frame clones are kept and a portion is missing. The data contain about 68,000 clones, over 75% of them singletons. The material sequenced was peripheral blood. These receptor sequences come from a man aged 45-65 years with acute or convalescent COVID-19.

This chain uses TRBV27 with TRBJ1-1; D perhaps matches TRBD1 (6 bases). The CDR3 runs to 15 residues. Between the trimmed V and J ends, which lost 0 bases and 1 base, there was a span of 9 bases. The germline V gene encodes CDR1 MNHEY and CDR2 SMNVEV (reference sequence). CDR3 residues: CASSLSTGWNTEAFF. In DNA form, the CDR3 reads TGTGCCAGCAGTTTATCGACAGGCTGGAACACTGAAGCTTTCTTT.

J is TRBJ2-7 and V is TRBV28, with unresolved D. The CDR3 is 13 amino acids. Trimming took off 4 bases at V and 2 bases at J, with 9 bases between the two ends. Per the germline V gene, CDR1 is MDHEN and CDR2 is SYDVKM. DNA of the CDR3: TGTGCCAGCAGTTCCCACAGCACCTACGAGCAGTACTTC. This encodes CASSSHSTYEQYF.

The chain has TRBV23-1 and TRBJ2-3, with TRBD2 matching 9 bases. TRBV23-1 is placed among ORFs of uncertain function. The CDR3 runs to 16 residues. V lost 3 bases to trimming and J lost 2 bases; unmatched junction nucleotides: 6. CDR3 region: CASSQQTSGITDTQYF. DNA for the CDR3: TGCGCCAGCAGTCAGCAGACTAGCGGAATCACAGATACGCAGTATTTT.

The rearrangement uses TRBV4-1 and TRBJ1-1, with 10 bases identical to TRBD1. Germline trimming cut 0 bases from V and 4 bases from J; bases unmatched to any gene: 11. The CDR3 covers 18 residues. CDR1 is MGHRA and CDR2 is YSYEKL in the germline V gene. CDR3: CASSQEGQGESSGTEAFF. The CDR3 region has the DNA TGCGCCAGCAGCCAAGAAGGACAGGGGGAATCGAGCGGCACTGAAGCTTTCTTT.

The chain carries TRBV29-1 and TRBJ1-1, with TRBD1 as a possible D gene (6 bases). Germline CDR1 reads SQVTM; CDR2 reads ANQGSEA. V was cut by 4 bases and J by 11 bases, with 17 bases left in between. This CDR3 spans 12 amino acids. The CDR3 sequence: CSVVRGTGMAFF. Written as DNA, the CDR3 is TGCAGCGTTGTGAGGGGCACAGGGATGGCTTTCTTT.

The V gene is TRBV6-2 or TRBV6-3, the J gene TRBJ2-1; 9 bases agree with TRBD1. The CDR3 runs 17 residues. Germline loops: CDR1 MNHEY, CDR2 SVGEGT. V trimming: 6 bases; J trimming: 4 bases; junction bases outside the gene matches: 13. Here the CDR3 reads CASSPIPPGQGYNEQFF. The CDR3 coding sequence is TGTGCCAGCAGCCCCATACCACCGGGACAGGGTTACAATGAGCAGTTCTTC.

The rearrangement links TRBV5-6 to TRBJ2-7; TRBD1 agrees at 10 bases. Trimming at V came to 1 base and at J to 7 bases, leaving 5 bases not matched to a gene. Germline loops: CDR1 SGHDT, CDR2 YYEEEE. CDR3 length: 14 residues. This chain's CDR3 is CASSLRDRGFEQYV. In DNA, the CDR3 is TGTGCCAGCAGCTTGAGGGACAGGGGTTTTGAGCAGTACGTC.

The chain combines TRBV28 with TRBJ1-2; a possible D gene is TRBD1 (6 bases). Trimming cost V 5 bases and J 6 bases, with 13 bases left between them. CDR1 and CDR2 from the germline V gene are MDHEN and SYDVKM. The CDR3 totals 13 residues. CDR3 DNA: TGTGCCAGCAGTCCGGGTTACAGGGATGGCTACACCTTC. This codes for CASSPGYRDGYTF.

J is TRBJ2-1 and V is TRBV7-6; D might be TRBD1 (6 bases). Looked up from germline, CDR1 is SGHVS and CDR2 is FNYEAQ. This CDR3 contains 16 residues. V gave up 1 base and J gave up 0 bases, with 10 bases separating them. DNA of the CDR3: TGTGCCAGCAGCTTAGACCGGGACAACTCCTACAATGAGCAGTTCTTC. Protein sequence: CASSLDRDNSYNEQFF. Supplemented by reference TRBV7-6 and TRBJ2-1, the full variable domain reads GAGVSQSPRYKVTKRGQDVALRCDPISGHVSLYWYRQALGQGPEFLTYFNYEAQQDKSGLPNDRFSAERPEGSISTLTIQRTEQRDSAMYRCASSLDRDNSYNEQFFGPGTRLTVL.

This clone was observed a handful of times. The genes are TRBV25-1 and TRBJ1-6, with TRBD1 matching over 7 bases. V shed 3 bases, J shed 3 bases, and the junction held 5 bases outside the gene matches. From germline, CDR1 is MGHDK and CDR2 SYGVNS. CDR3 size: 16 residues. The CDR3 nucleotides read TGTGCCAGCAGTGATACAGGGGCGTACTATAATTCACCCCTCCACTTT. It specifies CASSDTGAYYNSPLHF.

The V and J genes are TRBV25-1 and TRBJ2-7; D gene ambiguous. V was trimmed by 3 bases and J by 1 base, leaving 13 bases between them. Germline CDR1 and CDR2: MGHDK and SYGVNS. The CDR3 has 15 amino acids. The CDR3 bases are TGTGCCAGCAGTGACCTCCGAGGTGGTTCCTACGAGCAGTACGTC. Protein sequence: CASSDLRGGSYEQYV.

The table lists this clone with a few counts. The rearrangement uses TRBV27 and TRBJ1-2; tentatively, D is TRBD1 (5 bases). Germline V gene lookup returns CDR1 MNHEY and CDR2 SMNVEV (reference sequence). The V and J ends lost 3 bases and 2 bases respectively, with 16 bases between them. The CDR3 is 16 amino acids. The CDR3 bases are TGTGCCAGCAGTTTGGGCCACGGGGGGGGGAACTATGGCTACACCTTC. As protein: CASSLGHGGGNYGYTF.

J is TRBJ1-2 and V is TRBV24-1; no definite D call. CDR3 length: 14 residues. Germline assignment: CDR1 KGHDR and CDR2 SFDVKD. V shed 5 bases and J shed 2 bases, with 11 bases lying between them. CDR3 sequence: CATSGSGSNYGYTF. CDR3 DNA sequence: TGTGCCACCAGTGGCTCAGGTTCCAACTATGGCTACACCTTC.

The chain carries TRBV5-1 and TRBJ2-3; unclear D gene. Germline CDR1 is SGHRS and CDR2 is YFSETQ. V lost 4 bases and J lost 0, with 9 bases in between. The CDR3 is 14 residues long. The CDR3 loop reads CASSPQVSTDTQYF. The CDR3 DNA follows: TGCGCCAGCAGCCCCCAGGTTAGCACAGATACGCAGTATTTT.

This chain uses TRBV27 with TRBJ1-1; 9 positions match TRBD1. Trimming cost V 5 bases and J 5 bases; bases outside gene matches: 9. The germline V gene encodes CDR1 MNHEY and CDR2 SMNVEV (reference sequence). There are 15 residues in the CDR3. CDR3 DNA: TGTGCCAGCAGTCCCTTTGCGACAGGGGGTACTGAAGCTTTCTTT. It is translated as CASSPFATGGTEAFF.

The V gene is TRBV6-5, the J gene TRBJ1-5, with D tentatively TRBD1 (6 bases). CDR1 MNHEY and CDR2 SVGAGI come from the germline V gene. The CDR3 is made up of 15 amino acids. Between the trimmed V and J ends, which lost 7 bases and 1 base, there was a span of 14 bases. Written as DNA, the CDR3 is TGTGCCAGCACCGAGGGGGGGGCGAGCAATCAGCCCCAGCATTTT. Its protein product is CASTEGGASNQPQHF.

The chain employs TRBV27 and TRBJ2-7, with TRBD1 identical over 7 bases. V was clipped by 6 bases and J by 3 bases; unmatched bases: 5. CDR3 size: 13 residues. CDR1 and CDR2 from the germline V gene are MNHEY and SMNVEV (reference sequence). CDR3 region: CASRPTGNYEQYV. CDR3 DNA: TGTGCCAGCAGGCCGACAGGGAACTACGAGCAGTACGTC.

This chain uses TRBV28 with TRBJ2-1, with D perhaps matching TRBD2 (5 bases). The length of the CDR3 is 15 residues. Trimming removed 2 bases at V and 5 bases at J, with 13 bases between. Per the germline V gene, CDR1 is MDHEN and CDR2 is SYDVKM. For the CDR3, the DNA is TGTGCCAGCAGTTTAAGTACGGAGCGGCACAATGAGCAGTTCTTC. This translates into CASSLSTERHNEQFF.

This chain links TRBV10-1 with TRBJ2-2; 7 bases are shared with TRBD2. The CDR3 is 15 residues long. V lost 2 bases and J lost 6; bases outside the gene matches: 6. The germline gives CDR1 WNHNN, CDR2 SYGVQD (reference sequence). The CDR3 protein is CASSEGGSNAGELFF. CDR3 in DNA: TGCGCCAGCAGTGAGGGCGGGAGCAACGCCGGGGAGCTGTTTTTT.

V usage is TRBV5-1 and J usage is TRBJ1-4; a possible D gene is TRBD1 (6 bases). Trimming took 4 bases from V and 5 from J, leaving 15 bases between them. The CDR3 spans 15 residues. Germline V gene data show CDR1 as SGHRS and CDR2 as YFSETQ. The CDR3 loop reads CASSTSGQLNEKLFF. The DNA for the CDR3 is TGCGCCAGCAGCACTTCCGGACAGCTGAATGAAAAACTGTTTTTT.

The chain joins TRBV19 to TRBJ2-7; 7 positions match TRBD1. Per germline, CDR1 LNHDA and CDR2 SQIVND (reference sequence). The CDR3 loop spans 12 amino acids. V shed 8 bases and J 5 bases; nucleotides not matched to a gene: 6. The CDR3: CASGQVGNEQYF. CDR3 DNA: TGTGCCAGTGGACAGGTAGGGAACGAGCAGTACTTC.

The rearrangement links TRBV27 to TRBJ2-1; 7 nucleotides align to TRBD2. The V gene end was trimmed by 4 bases and the J gene end by 15 bases; junction bases not matched to a gene: 12. CDR3 length: 13 amino acids. Germline lookup yields CDR1 MNHEY and CDR2 SMNVEV (reference sequence). The CDR3 region has the DNA TGTGCCAGCAGTTACGACGGGCTAGCGGAACGGTTCTTC. This codes for CASSYDGLAERFF.

This chain connects TRBV5-1 to TRBJ2-1, with 9 bases aligning to TRBD2. CDR1 and CDR2 from the germline V gene are SGHRS and YFSETQ. Germline trimming cut 7 bases from V and 3 bases from J; bases unmatched to any gene: 5. This CDR3 region has 14 residues. CDR3 loop: CASQLAGLYNEQFF. The CDR3 DNA reads TGCGCCAGCCAGCTAGCGGGGCTCTACAATGAGCAGTTCTTC.

The rearrangement joins TRBV27 to TRBJ2-1, with a tentative D call TRBD1 (5 bases). The V gene lost 7 bases and the J gene lost 9 bases, with 22 bases spanning the gap. Per germline, CDR1 MNHEY and CDR2 SMNVEV (reference sequence). This CDR3 contains 15 residues. The CDR3 sequence is CASMFSPRGLGEQFF. CDR3 nucleotide sequence: TGTGCCAGCATGTTTTCTCCTAGGGGATTGGGTGAGCAGTTCTTC.

This chain links TRBV20-1 with TRBJ2-1; TRBD2 might be the D (5 bases). Between the trimmed V and J ends, which lost 3 bases and 8 bases, there was a span of 14 bases. The CDR3 is 13 residues long. Germline loops: CDR1 DFQATT, CDR2 SNEGSKA (reference sequence). The CDR3 sequence: CSASVGVGYEQFF. DNA of the CDR3: TGCAGTGCTAGTGTCGGGGTTGGGTATGAGCAGTTCTTC.

This chain links TRBV11-3 with TRBJ1-5; weak D call: TRBD1 (6 bases). CDR1 is SGHNT and CDR2 is YENEEA in the germline V gene. The CDR3 runs 16 residues. V was pared by 8 bases and J by 0 bases, with 17 bases between. This CDR3 is CASARGANYSNQPQHF. The DNA of the CDR3 is TGTGCCAGCGCCCGGGGGGCTAATTATAGCAATCAGCCCCAGCATTTT.

The chain joins TRBV30 to TRBJ2-7; 11 nucleotides match TRBD1. J gave up 5 bases and V 0 bases, and 6 bases lay outside the gene matches. The CDR3 has 15 amino acids. Germline V CDR1 and CDR2: GTSNPN, SVGIG (reference sequence). The CDR3 bases are TGTGCCTGGAGTGTACTTGGACAGGGGGCCAACGAGCAGTACTTC. Its translation is CAWSVLGQGANEQYF.

The CDR3 sequence: CASRRTGGTDTQYF. DNA of the CDR3: TGTGCCAGTAGACGGACAGGGGGCACAGATACGCAGTATTTT. J is TRBJ2-3 and V is TRBV19; 9 bases are a match to TRBD1. The V gene's germline CDR1 is LNHDA and CDR2 SQIVND (reference sequence). This CDR3 has 14 residues. V was clipped by 6 bases and J by 1 base; unmatched bases: 2.

V usage is TRBV7-9 and J usage is TRBJ2-1; unclear D gene. Trimming left V 3 bases short and J 6 bases short, with 3 bases between. Germline assignment: CDR1 SEHNR and CDR2 FQNEAQ (reference sequence). This CDR3 has 11 amino acids. The CDR3 spells CASSLRNEQFF. CDR3 sequence (DNA): TGTGCCAGCAGCTTGCGCAATGAGCAGTTCTTC.

This clone was counted a single time. This chain links TRBV24-1 with TRBJ1-1; D is ambiguous. Germline V CDR1 and CDR2: KGHDR, SFDVKD. V lost 3 bases to trimming and J lost 4 bases, with 11 bases between them. CDR3 size: 14 residues. The CDR3 region is CATSDPTASTEAFF. In DNA, the CDR3 is TGTGCCACCAGTGATCCTACAGCTTCCACTGAAGCTTTCTTT.